These 18 T cell receptor beta chains were sequenced from one sample in a study of breast tumors, draining lymph nodes, adjacent tissues (dated by TCRdb to 2015 to 2016). Libraries were built with multiplex PCR. The listed sequencing device is Illumina HiSeq 2000. Starting from the raw public reads, TCRdb applied fastp trimming at Q25, assembled clones with MiXCR and retained in-frame beta chains. CDR3 protein sequences are deduplicated, and each keeps its most common genes and DNA. The sample table shows about 25,000 distinct CDR3 sequences, and roughly 21% are seen once. In total, the top ten clones hold roughly 13% of the sample. Sequencing was done on a sample of breast tumor tissue. The receptors derive from a female donor with breast cancer. Some clones in this sample may be carry-over from other donors' samples.

This clonotype has ten or more counts. This chain uses TRBV3-1 with TRBJ2-5, with D possibly TRBD1 on 5 matching bases. Deletions cut 2 bases from V and 2 bases from J, with 15 bases between. This CDR3 has 16 amino acids. Per the germline V gene, CDR1 is LGHDT and CDR2 is YNNKEL (reference sequence). The chain's CDR3 is CASSQPAGIRQETQYF. CDR3 nucleotide sequence: TGTGCCAGCAGCCAACCTGCAGGGATTCGGCAAGAGACCCAGTACTTC.

This clonotype was recorded many times. V is TRBV9 and J is TRBJ2-7, with 12 bases aligning to TRBD1. Germline trimming cut 3 bases from V and 5 bases from J; bases unmatched to any gene: 6. CDR1 and CDR2 (germline): SGDLS, YYNGEE. CDR3 length: 15 amino acids. CDR3 residues: CASSEGQGALDEQYF. Written as DNA, the CDR3 is TGTGCCAGCAGCGAGGGACAGGGGGCTCTGGACGAGCAGTACTTC.

This clonotype was picked up many times. This chain connects TRBV20-1 to TRBJ1-3; maybe TRBD1 (5 bases). This CDR3 has 17 residues. The germline gives CDR1 DFQATT, CDR2 SNEGSKA (reference sequence). The V end was cut by 2 bases, the J end by 2 bases, with 19 bases between. The DNA of the CDR3 is TGCAGTGCTAGACTAGGGACTCAACTATTACCTGGAAACACCATATATTTT. This sequence encodes CSARLGTQLLPGNTIYF.

Concerning this clonotype itself: Given a much more abundant clone one base away, this may be a read error. The CDR3: CAWGVPGVGNEKLFF. The CDR3 DNA sequence: TGTGCCTGGGGTGTACCCGGTGTGGGTAATGAAAAACTGTTTTTT. V is TRBV30 and J is TRBJ1-4; no firm D call. Germline V gene data show CDR1 as GTSNPN and CDR2 as SVGIG (reference sequence). The CDR3 length is 15 residues.

At least ten counts were recorded for this clonotype. The chain joins TRBV7-9 to TRBJ2-7; D is unresolved. The CDR3 spans 12 residues. V was pared by 5 bases and J by 2 bases, with 7 bases between. Germline assignment: CDR1 SEHNR and CDR2 FQNEAQ (reference sequence). The CDR3 nucleotides are TGTGCCAGCAGCGAGGTCGCCTACGAGCAGTACTTC. Translated: CASSEVAYEQYF. Complete variable domain (other parts from reference TRBV7-9 and TRBJ2-7): DTGVSQNPRHKITKRGQNVTFRCDPISEHNRLYWYRQTLGQGPEFLTYFQNEAQLEKSRLLSDRFSAERPKGSFSTLEIQRTEQGDSAMYLCASSEVAYEQYFGPGTRLTVT.

By sample share, this clonotype is medium-sized. The V and J genes are TRBV29-1 and TRBJ2-5; 7 nucleotides line up with TRBD1. Germline V gene data show CDR1 as SQVTM and CDR2 as ANQGSEA. V lost 2 bases and J lost 0; bases outside the gene matches: 0. There are 13 residues in the CDR3. In DNA form, the CDR3 reads TGCAGCGTTGAACAGGGGGACCAAGAGACCCAGTACTTC. It encodes CSVEQGDQETQYF. Complete variable domain (other parts from reference TRBV29-1 and TRBJ2-5): SAVISQKPSRDICQRGTSLTIQCQVDSQVTMMFWYRQQPGQSLTLIATANQGSEATYESGFVIDKFPISRPNLTFSTLTVSNMSPEDSSIYLCSVEQGDQETQYFGPGTRLLVL.

This clonotype came up many times. The V gene is TRBV19, the J gene TRBJ2-5; possibly TRBD2 for D (5 bases). The CDR3 length is 14 residues. From germline, CDR1 is LNHDA and CDR2 SQIVND (reference sequence). The V end was cut by 5 bases, the J end by 5 bases, with 15 bases between. CDR3 sequence reads: CASSAGLRGETQYF. Here the CDR3 DNA reads TGTGCCAGTAGTGCCGGGCTGAGAGGGGAGACCCAGTACTTC.

This clonotype was seen ten or more times. The chain combines TRBV4-2 with TRBJ2-2, with D tentatively TRBD2 (5 bases). The CDR3 is 15 amino acids. Germline V gene data show CDR1 as LGHNA and CDR2 as YNFKEQ. V shed 0 bases and J shed 5 bases, with 10 bases lying between them. CDR3 nucleotide sequence: TGTGCCAGCAGCCAAGATGGCCGGGGAACCGGGGAGCTGTTTTTT. Translation gives CASSQDGRGTGELFF.

This clonotype was seen at least ten times. The gene calls are TRBV20-1 and TRBJ1-5; unclear D gene. V gave up 2 bases and J gave up 4 bases, with 6 bases separating them. Per germline, CDR1 DFQATT and CDR2 SNEGSKA (reference sequence). CDR3 length equals 12 residues. In DNA, the CDR3 is TGCAGTGCTAGAAGCAGAAATCAGCCCCAGCATTTT. Translated: CSARSRNQPQHF.

This clonotype was found many times. The junction departs from the called germline gene at one end, perhaps through a read error. The CDR3 loop is CASSLSLSGQELGETQYF. The CDR3 coding sequence is TGTGCTAGCAGCTTAAGTTTGTCGGGACAGGAGTTAGGAGAGACCCAGTACTTC. The J gene is TRBJ2-5, the V gene TRBV7-7; TRBD1 matches at 8 bases. The CDR3 consists of 18 residues. Germline loops: CDR1 SSHAT, CDR2 FNYEAQ (reference sequence).

This clonotype was seen ten or more times. The chain links TRBV19 to TRBJ2-7; 10 bases are shared with TRBD2. The CDR3 totals 15 residues. The germline V gene encodes CDR1 LNHDA and CDR2 SQIVND (reference sequence). Germline trimming cut 4 bases from V and 0 bases from J; bases unmatched to any gene: 3. CDR3 in amino acids: CASSTIAGGSYEQYF. CDR3 coding DNA: TGTGCCAGTAGTACCATAGCGGGAGGCTCCTACGAGCAGTACTTC. Filled out from reference TRBV19 and TRBJ2-7, the complete variable domain reads DGGITQSPKYLFRKEGQNVTLSCEQNLNHDAMYWYRQDPGQGLRLIYYSQIVNDFQKGDIAEGYSVSREKKESFPLTVTSAQKNPTAFYLCASSTIAGGSYEQYFGPGTRLTVT.

This sequence joins TRBV4-1 and TRBJ1-1; TRBD1 is a possible D gene (6 bases). This CDR3 spans 16 amino acids. V lost 4 bases to trimming and J lost 2 bases, with 17 bases between them. Germline CDR1 reads MGHRA; CDR2 reads YSYEKL. In DNA form, the CDR3 reads TGCGCCAGCAGCCGTCGAATTGGACAGCTTAACACTGAAGCTTTCTTT. Translated: CASSRRIGQLNTEAFF.

There are many counts of this clonotype. The chain uses TRBV6-4 and TRBJ2-3, with 7 bases that match TRBD1. V lost 0 bases to trimming and J lost 4 bases; unmatched junction nucleotides: 7. CDR3 size: 16 residues. The germline V gene has CDR1 MRHNA and CDR2 SNTAGT. CDR3: CASSDSPWQGADTQYF. CDR3 DNA sequence: TGTGCCAGCAGTGACTCTCCGTGGCAGGGGGCAGATACGCAGTATTTT.

This clonotype was seen a few times. Being one base from a much bigger clone, this may be a read error. This chain connects TRBV20-1 to TRBJ2-7; the match to TRBD1 covers 7 bases. CDR1 is DFQATT, CDR2 SNEGSKA, per germline (reference sequence). This CDR3 contains 13 residues. The CDR3: CGASPTGRQEQYF. The CDR3 DNA follows: TGCGGTGCTAGTCCGACAGGGCGTCAGGAGCAGTACTTC.

This clonotype was seen repeatedly, ten times or more. The CDR3 DNA is TGTGCCAGCAGCTTACTAAACACCGGGGAGCTGTTTTTT. Its translation is CASSLLNTGELFF. The chain has TRBV7-3 and TRBJ2-2, with D hard to call. The V end was cut by 2 bases, the J end by 2 bases, with 3 bases between. This CDR3 is 13 amino acids long. Germline-derived CDR1 and CDR2 are SGHTA and FQGTGA.

The V and J genes are TRBV10-3 and TRBJ2-3; 13 bases fit TRBD2. Germline assignment: CDR1 ENHRY and CDR2 SYGVKD. This CDR3 is 15 amino acids long. V lost 10 bases and J lost 14; bases outside the gene matches: 18. The CDR3 DNA sequence: TGTGCCACTTACGGGACTAGCGGGGTTGGCGGAGCGCGGTATTTT. Amino acid sequence: CATYGTSGVGGARYF.

Remarks on this clonotype: This sequence may be a read error, since a much larger clone differs from it by one base. This chain links TRBV6-2 or TRBV6-3 with TRBJ1-2; 9 bases map to TRBD1. V lost 6 bases, J lost 10 bases, and 12 bases stayed unmatched. Germline-derived CDR1 and CDR2 are MNHEY and SVGEGT. The CDR3 has 14 amino acids. Here the CDR3 reads CASSYLGTGSVYTF. CDR3 coding DNA: TGTGCCAGCAGCTATCTTGGGACAGGGAGTGTCTACACCTTC.

The rearrangement links TRBV7-6 to TRBJ1-1; TRBD1 aligns across 8 bases. The CDR3 sequence is 15 residues long. Trimming removed 5 bases from V and 3 bases from J; junction bases left unmatched: 8. Germline CDR1 and CDR2: SGHVS and FNYEAQ. Here the CDR3 DNA reads TGTGCCAGCAGCAGGGGACCAGGGGGCGACACTGAAGCTTTCTTT. Its protein product is CASSRGPGGDTEAFF.